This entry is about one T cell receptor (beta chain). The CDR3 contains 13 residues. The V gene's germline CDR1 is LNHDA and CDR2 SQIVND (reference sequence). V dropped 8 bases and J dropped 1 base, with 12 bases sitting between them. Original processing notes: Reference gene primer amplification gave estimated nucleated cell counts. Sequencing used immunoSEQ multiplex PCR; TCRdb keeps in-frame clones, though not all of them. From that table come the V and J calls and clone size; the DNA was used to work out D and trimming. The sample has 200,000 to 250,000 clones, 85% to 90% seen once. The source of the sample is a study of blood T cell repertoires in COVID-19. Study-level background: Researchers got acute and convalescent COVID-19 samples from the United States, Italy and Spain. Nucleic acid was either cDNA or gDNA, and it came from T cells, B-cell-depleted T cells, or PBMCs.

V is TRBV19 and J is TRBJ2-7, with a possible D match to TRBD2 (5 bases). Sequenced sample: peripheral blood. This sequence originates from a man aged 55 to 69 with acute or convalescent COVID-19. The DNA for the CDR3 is TGTGCCAGTCGAGAGGGTAGGTCCTACGAGCAGTACTTC. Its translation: CASREGRSYEQYF.